A selection of T cell receptor beta chains follows, all from one sample in a study of T-cell memory formation after mild COVID-19. TCRdb independently ran MiXCR on the 5' RACE reads; one entry per CDR3 protein. The sample records roughly 350,000 distinct CDR3 sequences, roughly 21% being singletons. Source material: PBMCs or a T cell subset sorted from them (not recorded which). The receptors come from an adult woman who had mild COVID-19 (a few samples of this study predate the infection). Cell type and time point are not known. Each CDR3 is given with its conserved first and last residue. D genes are given only for firm matches. Clone size appears in some rows only: once, few, many, or a class for an expanded clone.

. | TRBJ2-3 | TRBV12-2 | . | TGTGCAAGTCCCCTCAGCAGCGCAGGGTACACAGATACGCAGTATTTT | CASPLSSAGYTDTQYF
TRBD1 | TRBJ1-6 | TRBV5-1 | . | TGCGCCAGCGCGGACAGGGGGGATTCACCCCTCCACTTT | CASADRGDSPLHF
. | TRBJ1-2 | TRBV5-1 | . | TGCGCCAGCGGGGGACAAACTATCTATGGCTACACCTTC | CASGGQTIYGYTF
. | TRBJ1-1 | TRBV2 | few | TGTGCCAGCCTTTACGGGTTTGAAGCTTTCTTT | CASLYGFEAFF
. | TRBJ2-7 | TRBV12-3/TRBV12-4 | few | TGTGCCAGCAGTTTAACCGCGGGGAACTCCTACGAGCAGTACTTC | CASSLTAGNSYEQYF
. | TRBJ1-2 | TRBV4-2 | . | TGTGCCAGCAGCCAAGATCTTGAACAGACGTATGGCTACACCTTC | CASSQDLEQTYGYTF
TRBD2 | TRBJ2-3 | TRBV7-2 | few | TGTGCCAGCAGACCCACTAGCGGGAGTATGGATACGCAGTATTTT | CASRPTSGSMDTQYF
. | TRBJ1-5 | TRBV12-3/TRBV12-4 | . | TGTGCCAGCAGGTATAGCAATCAGCCCCAGCATTTT | CASRYSNQPQHF
. | TRBJ1-2 | TRBV12-3/TRBV12-4 | . | TGTGCCAGTTTCACGGACCTGGCGAGCTATGGCTACACCTTC | CASFTDLASYGYTF
. | TRBJ1-2 | TRBV12-3/TRBV12-4 | . | TGTGCCAGCAGTTTTTCCCTAGACACCTATGGCTACACCTTC | CASSFSLDTYGYTF
. | TRBJ1-6 | TRBV18 | . | TGTGCCAGCTCACCAGGGAGCGGGAATTCACCCCTCCACTTT | CASSPGSGNSPLHF
TRBD2 | TRBJ2-7 | TRBV4-2 | few | TGTGCCAGCAGCCAAGATCTTTCGGGGGGCGAGCAGTACTTC | CASSQDLSGGEQYF
. | TRBJ2-1 | TRBV7-9 | . | TGTGCCAGCAGCTTAGTCGGGGGACGACAGGAGAGGGCCTACAATGAGCAGTTCTTC | CASSLVGGRQERAYNEQFF
. | TRBJ1-6 | TRBV7-9 | once | TGTGCCAGCAGCTCAGACGGTTATAATTCACCCCTCCACTTT | CASSSDGYNSPLHF
. | TRBJ2-2 | TRBV13 | . | TGTGCCAGCACATCAGGGGTCGGGGAGCTGTTTTTT | CASTSGVGELFF
TRBD1 | TRBJ1-1 | TRBV5-1 | many | TGCGCCAGCAGCGGACAGGGAGCTGAAGCTTTCTTT | CASSGQGAEAFF
TRBD2 | TRBJ2-1 | TRBV7-9 | . | TGTGCCAGCAGCTTAGCTAGGGCTAGCGGGAAGGGCTACAATGAGCAGTTCTTC | CASSLARASGKGYNEQFF
TRBD2 | TRBJ2-2 | TRBV6-5 | . | TGTGCCAGCAGTTACTTGTTCGGACTAGCGGGTATGGACACCGGGGAGCTGTTTTTT | CASSYLFGLAGMDTGELFF
. | TRBJ2-3 | TRBV6-1 | . | TGTGCCAGCAGGGACAGAGGATTAGATACGCAGTATTTT | CASRDRGLDTQYF
TRBD1 | TRBJ2-7 | TRBV2 | . | TGTGCCAGCAGGGACAGGGAAATCGAGCAGTACTTC | CASRDREIEQYF
TRBD2 | TRBJ2-5 | TRBV6-5 | few | TGTGCCAGCAGTTCCCAAGCGGGGGAGATCCAAGAGACCCAGTACTTC | CASSSQAGEIQETQYF
. | TRBJ2-1 | TRBV6-5 | . | TGTGCCAGCAGTTACTGGCGGGCAGCGTACAATGAGCAGTTCTTC | CASSYWRAAYNEQFF
. | TRBJ2-4 | TRBV12-3/TRBV12-4 | few | TGTGCCAGCAGTTTAACCCTCAGGAAAAACATTCAGTACTTC | CASSLTLRKNIQYF
. | TRBJ2-7 | TRBV5-1 | . | TGCGCCAGCAGGTCCCACAGTACCTACGAGCAGTACTTC | CASRSHSTYEQYF
TRBD2 | TRBJ2-1 | TRBV15 | . | TGTGCCACAATCGCGGGAGGGGACTACAATGAGCAGTTCTTC | CATIAGGDYNEQFF
. | TRBJ1-6 | TRBV18 | . | TGTGCCAGCTCACCGCCGCCCGGGGTTACACTCCACTTT | CASSPPPGVTLHF
. | TRBJ2-2 | TRBV7-7 | once | TGTGCTAGCAGCCCAATCGGACAGACCGGGGAGCTGTTTTTT | CASSPIGQTGELFF
TRBD1 | TRBJ1-5 | TRBV7-9 | many | TGTGCCAGCGGAACAGGGGGCAATCAGCCCCAGCATTTT | CASGTGGNQPQHF
TRBD2 | TRBJ2-3 | TRBV12-3/TRBV12-4 | . | TGTGCCAGCTCTTTCGGAGCTAGCGGGAGTCGGGTTCGGGATACGCAGTATTTT | CASSFGASGSRVRDTQYF
TRBD1 | TRBJ1-1 | TRBV5-1 | . | TGCGCCAGCAGCCACGACAGGGGGCACACTGAAGCTTTCTTT | CASSHDRGHTEAFF
. | TRBJ2-1 | TRBV20-1 | few | TGCAGTGCTAGAGCGGGAGAGGTTGAGCAGTTCTTC | CSARAGEVEQFF